One and the same sample provided the 10 T cell receptor beta chains below, sequenced in a study of OX40 agonist ivuxolimab in advanced cancers. Library preparation employed the immunoSEQ multiplex PCR assay. TCRdb carries this immuneACCESS record with in-frame sequences only. Its versions omit some clonotypes, under half of them owing to an unresolved V gene in the studies checked, with the rest unexplained. For this sample there are roughly 75,000 clones; 65% to 85% appear just once. The ten biggest clones cover roughly 0.77% of the sample. Sequenced material: CD4+ or CD8+ T cells sorted from blood, taken in a trial of the OX40 agonist ivuxolimab. These receptor sequences come from an adult with an advanced solid tumor such as melanoma, head and neck, liver or kidney cancer.

This clone has only a few counts. Here the CDR3 DNA reads TGTGCCAGCGGCCGGGACAGGGGGCGGGTAGAGACCCAGTACTTC. Protein product: CASGRDRGRVETQYF. V usage is TRBV5-6 and J usage is TRBJ2-5; 12 bases match TRBD1. The length of the CDR3 is 15 residues. V shed 7 bases, J shed 4 bases, and the junction held 8 bases outside the gene matches. Germline V lookup: CDR1 SGHDT, CDR2 YYEEEE.

The chain couples TRBV5-1 to TRBJ1-2; D unresolved. The length of the CDR3 is 14 residues. Germline assignment: CDR1 SGHRS and CDR2 YFSETQ. Trimming removed 4 bases from V and 4 bases from J, with 14 bases in between. Here the CDR3 DNA reads TGCGCCAGCAGCCGCGTCGGGGAAATCTATGGCTACACCTTC. Protein sequence: CASSRVGEIYGYTF.

This clone showed up just a few times. This chain joins TRBV6-1 and TRBJ2-7, with 9 bases aligning to TRBD2. This CDR3 comprises 15 residues. The J segment lost 3 bases and the V segment lost 5 bases, leaving 8 bases of the junction unmatched. The germline CDR1 and CDR2 sequences are MNHNS and SASEGT. The CDR3 DNA reads as TGTGCCAGCAGTCTGACTAGCGGTATATTCTACGAGCAGTACTTC. It encodes CASSLTSGIFYEQYF.

This sequence joins TRBV2 and TRBJ1-2; no reliable D call. The germline gives CDR1 SNHLY, CDR2 FYNNEI. The V end was cut by 6 bases, the J end by 0 bases, with 14 bases between. The CDR3 extends over 15 amino acids. The chain's CDR3 is CASSLTPDPNYGYTF. Written as DNA, the CDR3 is TGTGCCAGCAGCTTAACCCCAGACCCTAACTATGGCTACACCTTC.

The genes are TRBV7-2 and TRBJ2-7; D gene unclear. The V end lost 4 bases, the J end lost 6 bases, and 7 bases lay between the germline ends. The CDR3 loop spans 11 amino acids. Germline CDR1 SGHTA, CDR2 FQGNSA. DNA of the CDR3: TGTGCCAGCAGCTCTCGAAGCGAGCAGTACTTC. Amino acids: CASSSRSEQYF.

The chain carries TRBV5-6 and TRBJ1-5; maybe TRBD1 (5 bases). Trimming stripped 7 bases from V and 2 bases from J, with 19 bases between. The CDR3 spans 16 residues. Germline CDR1 and CDR2: SGHDT and YYEEEE. This CDR3 is CASSPGRGNGNQPQHF. CDR3 coding DNA: TGTGCCAGCTCTCCCGGAAGGGGCAATGGCAATCAGCCCCAGCATTTT.

The chain uses TRBV7-8 and TRBJ2-7; weak D call: TRBD1 (6 bases). The CDR3 covers 14 residues. Germline-derived CDR1 and CDR2 are SGHVS and FQNEAQ. Trimming stripped 3 bases from V and 5 bases from J, with 14 bases between. In DNA, the CDR3 is TGTGCCAGCAGCTTCAATATACAGGGTAACGAGCAGTACTTC. Its translation: CASSFNIQGNEQYF.

The chain recombines TRBV23-1 with TRBJ2-1; no clear D. TRBV23-1 has ORF status, its function being uncertain. Between the trimmed V and J ends, which lost 3 bases and 4 bases, there was a span of 19 bases. This CDR3 is built from 17 residues. CDR3 sequence (DNA): TGCGCCAGCAGTCAGTTTCAGGCAGGACGGTTTTACAATGAGCAGTTCTTC. Translated, it gives CASSQFQAGRFYNEQFF.

This chain connects TRBV6-5 to TRBJ1-6; D gene unclear. There are 15 residues in the CDR3. V was cut by 0 bases and J by 1 base, with 4 bases left in between. Germline V gene lookup returns CDR1 MNHEY and CDR2 SVGAGI. The CDR3 loop reads CASSYSNSYNSPLHF. CDR3 in DNA: TGTGCCAGCAGTTACTCGAATTCCTATAATTCACCCCTCCACTTT.

In this sample, this clone is medium-sized. Distinct nucleotide sequences in the sample also encode this CDR3. The chain carries TRBV5-1 and TRBJ1-1, with D unresolved. The CDR3 sequence is 14 residues long. V was shortened by 0 bases and J by 4 bases, with 10 bases between the two germline ends. Germline V gives CDR1 SGHRS, CDR2 YFSETQ. The CDR3 here is CASSLVGSPTEAFF. The CDR3 nucleotides read TGCGCCAGCAGCTTGGTGGGGTCGCCCACTGAAGCTTTCTTT. Full variable domain (rest looked up from reference TRBV5-1 and TRBJ1-1): KAGVTQTPRYLIKTRGQQVTLSCSPISGHRSVSWYQQTPGQGLQFLFEYFSETQRNKGNFPGRFSGRQFSNSRSEMNVSTLELGDSALYLCASSLVGSPTEAFFGQGTRLTVV.